This TCR beta chain was found in a study of blood T cell repertoires in COVID-19. Study at large: Samples came from the United States, Italy and Spain, spanning acute and convalescent COVID-19. PBMCs, B-cell-depleted T cells, or T cells provided the cDNA or gDNA that made up the material.

V shed 6 bases and J 6 bases; nucleotides not matched to a gene: 4. Germline V gives CDR1 MNHEY, CDR2 SVGAGI. This CDR3 region has 12 residues. Produced via immunoSEQ multiplex PCR; TCRdb's table is partial and in-frame only. The sample includes some 150,000 clones, 87% seen only once; the top ten take about two fifths. The chain uses TRBV6-5 and TRBJ1-2; TRBD1 matches at 7 bases. The receptor comes from a man over 45 who had recovered from COVID-19. The sequencing input was peripheral blood. The CDR3 nucleotides are TGTGCCAGCAGCCTGGACAGGCATGGCTACACCTTC. It is translated as CASSLDRHGYTF.